This TCR beta chain was retrieved from a study of T cells after yellow fever vaccination. By 5'RACE template switching, TCR cDNA was produced, with a universal primer site and UMIs added in the process. TCRdb fed the 5' RACE reads into MiXCR, producing one record per CDR3 protein. The sample consists of some 300,000 distinct CDR3 sequences, over 8.5% of them appearing once. General observations from the study: Primary-vaccination clones mostly resurfaced post-booster (approximately 96% CD4, just under 90% CD8). The bulk population could contribute abundant contaminating clonotypes to FACS-sorted repertoires. Peak timing came faster in the weaker secondary response, day 5 versus 15.

Concerning this clonotype itself: Its specificity is not known.

The sample was CD4+ T cells sorted from PBMCs, taken 45 days after the yellow fever booster vaccination. This TCR was sampled from a man between 18 and 29 years old who received the YFV17D yellow fever vaccine.

The CDR3: CASSSPGTSAFGELFF. The DNA for the CDR3 is TGTGCCAGCAGCTCCCCCGGGACTAGCGCCTTCGGGGAGCTGTTTTTT. V is TRBV5-4 and J is TRBJ2-2; the match to TRBD2 covers 10 bases. There are 16 residues in the CDR3. The J segment lost 7 bases and the V segment lost 3 bases, leaving 9 bases of the junction unmatched. In germline, CDR1 is SGHNT, CDR2 YYREEE (reference sequence).